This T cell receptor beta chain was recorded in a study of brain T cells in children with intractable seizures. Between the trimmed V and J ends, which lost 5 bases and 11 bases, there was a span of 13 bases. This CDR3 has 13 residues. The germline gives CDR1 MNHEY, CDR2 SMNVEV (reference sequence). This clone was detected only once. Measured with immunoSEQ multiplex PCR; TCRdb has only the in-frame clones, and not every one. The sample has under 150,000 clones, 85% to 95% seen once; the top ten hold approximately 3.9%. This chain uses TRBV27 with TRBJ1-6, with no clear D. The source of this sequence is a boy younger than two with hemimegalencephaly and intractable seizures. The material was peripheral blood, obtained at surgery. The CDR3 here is CASSAGRGTPLHF. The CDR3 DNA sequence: TGTGCCAGCAGTGCCGGCCGCGGGACACCCCTCCACTTT.